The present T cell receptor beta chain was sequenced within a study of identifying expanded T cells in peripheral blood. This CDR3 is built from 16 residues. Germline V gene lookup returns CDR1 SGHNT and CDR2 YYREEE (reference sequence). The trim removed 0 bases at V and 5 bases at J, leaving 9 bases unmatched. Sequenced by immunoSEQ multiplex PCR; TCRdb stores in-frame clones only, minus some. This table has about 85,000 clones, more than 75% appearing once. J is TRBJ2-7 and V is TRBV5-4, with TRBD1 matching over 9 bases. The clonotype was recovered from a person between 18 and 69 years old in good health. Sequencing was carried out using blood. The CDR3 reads CASSLVPGTGKDEQYF. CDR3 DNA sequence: TGTGCCAGCAGCTTGGTTCCCGGGACAGGGAAGGACGAGCAGTACTTC.